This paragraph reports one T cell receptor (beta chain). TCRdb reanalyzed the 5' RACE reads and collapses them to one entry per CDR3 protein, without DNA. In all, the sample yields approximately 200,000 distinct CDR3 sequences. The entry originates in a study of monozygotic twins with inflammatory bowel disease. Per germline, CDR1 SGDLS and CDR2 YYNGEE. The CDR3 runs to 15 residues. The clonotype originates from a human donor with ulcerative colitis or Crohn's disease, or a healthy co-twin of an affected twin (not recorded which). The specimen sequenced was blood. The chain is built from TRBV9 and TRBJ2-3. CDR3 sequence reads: CASSVVAQPTDTQYF.